The 5 T cell receptor beta chains below all came from one sample that was sequenced in a study of T cells in Graves' hyperthyroidism and ophthalmopathy. RNA transcripts gave rise to amplified TCR beta CDR3 regions. In the first-round RT-PCR of the TCR CDR3, the HTBI primer set was used. Via MiXCR, TCRdb re-called the multiplex PCR reads, giving one row per CDR3 protein. The data hold roughly 630,000 distinct CDR3 sequences, with about 15% observed a single time. Sequenced: blood. The receptors originated from a woman in her twenties or thirties with Graves' hyperthyroidism.

The chain joins TRBV18 to TRBJ1-5, with unresolved D. Looked up from germline, CDR1 is KGHSH and CDR2 is LQKENI. The CDR3 sequence is 16 residues long. V lost 3 bases and J 6 bases, leaving 18 bases between the germline ends. The DNA of the CDR3 is TGTGCCAGCTCACCTCCGGGAGGGATTGTCGGTCAGCCCCAGCATTTT. Its translation: CASSPPGGIVGQPQHF.

This clonotype appeared many times. This chain links TRBV7-2 with TRBJ1-3; D might be TRBD1 (6 bases). The CDR3 spans 15 residues. Per germline, CDR1 SGHTA and CDR2 FQGNSA. The V gene lost 4 bases and the J gene lost 4 bases, with 14 bases spanning the gap. The chain's CDR3 is CASSSPTGFGNTIYF. The CDR3, as DNA: TGTGCCAGCAGCTCCCCGACAGGCTTCGGAAACACCATATATTTT.

This chain links TRBV4-1 with TRBJ2-2, with TRBD1 matching 11 bases. The CDR3 covers 20 residues. The V and J ends lost 0 bases and 5 bases, in that order; junction bases with no gene match: 14. Germline-derived CDR1 and CDR2 are MGHRA and YSYEKL. As DNA, the CDR3 is TGCGCCAGCAGCCAAGACCGATCAATCTGGACAGGGGGCCGGACCGGGGAGCTGTTTTTT. Amino acids: CASSQDRSIWTGGRTGELFF.

This clonotype has at least ten counts. The V call is TRBV27, the J call TRBJ2-1; D gene ambiguous. There are 14 residues in the CDR3. The ends were cut back, 5 bases at V and 4 bases at J, with 12 bases in the middle. Germline loops: CDR1 MNHEY, CDR2 SMNVEV (reference sequence). CDR3 amino acids: CASSSQGPYNEQFF. As DNA, the CDR3 is TGTGCCAGCAGTAGCCAAGGACCATACAATGAGCAGTTCTTC.

This clonotype occurred a few times. This chain links TRBV27 with TRBJ2-3, with a weak D call TRBD1 (5 bases). Trimming left V 4 bases short and J 0 bases short, with 8 bases between. The germline V gene has CDR1 MNHEY and CDR2 SMNVEV (reference sequence). This CDR3 spans 14 amino acids. Written as DNA, the CDR3 is TGTGCCAGCAGTTCGCGACAGAGCACAGATACGCAGTATTTT. The encoded protein is CASSSRQSTDTQYF.